Each of the 12 T cell receptor beta chains below was sequenced from the same sample in a study of molecular identifiers for immune sequencing clone quantification. TCRdb passed the PCR reads through MiXCR, listing each CDR3 protein once. The sample has about 100,000 distinct CDR3 sequences, roughly 38% seen once. The material sequenced was naive CD8+ T cells from blood, with Jurkat cell RNA spiked in. This sample's subset: FACS-sorted CD8+CD4-CCR7+CD45RA+ naive T cells. Every receptor here comes from a human donor in good health. Some libraries in this study had Jurkat cell RNA spiked in.

The genes are TRBV19 and TRBJ1-5; D not certain. Germline values: CDR1 LNHDA, CDR2 SQIVND (reference sequence). V lost 7 bases and J lost 3, with 19 bases in between. This CDR3 has 16 residues. The CDR3 bases are TGTGCCAGTACCCCCTTTGGGGAGGCGTTCAATCAGCCCCAGCATTTT. This gives the protein CASTPFGEAFNQPQHF. The full variable domain, completed using reference TRBV19 and TRBJ1-5, is DGGITQSPKYLFRKEGQNVTLSCEQNLNHDAMYWYRQDPGQGLRLIYYSQIVNDFQKGDIAEGYSVSREKKESFPLTVTSAQKNPTAFYLCASTPFGEAFNQPQHFGDGTRLSIL.

Turning to this clonotype: This may be a read error, as it is one base from a much larger clone. The V and J genes are TRBV5-1 and TRBJ2-2, with unresolved D. Germline lookup yields CDR1 SGHRS and CDR2 YFSETQ. The ends were cut back, 1 base at V and 6 bases at J, with 16 bases in the middle. There are 16 residues in the CDR3. The CDR3 reads CASSLSIGNNPGELFF. DNA for the CDR3: TGCGCCAGCAGCTTGTCGATAGGGAATAATCCCGGGGAGCTGTTTTTT.

The chain employs TRBV19 and TRBJ2-7, with 9 bases that match TRBD1. V dropped 6 bases and J dropped 7; count of bases not matched to a gene: 7. The CDR3 totals 13 residues. The V gene's germline CDR1 is LNHDA and CDR2 SQIVND (reference sequence). CDR3 residues: CASSLQGAEEQYF. Written as DNA, the CDR3 is TGTGCCAGTAGCCTACAGGGGGCTGAAGAGCAGTACTTC. The whole variable domain, remainder taken from reference TRBV19 and TRBJ2-7, is DGGITQSPKYLFRKEGQNVTLSCEQNLNHDAMYWYRQDPGQGLRLIYYSQIVNDFQKGDIAEGYSVSREKKESFPLTVTSAQKNPTAFYLCASSLQGAEEQYFGPGTRLTVT.

Notes on this clonotype: A much larger clone differs from this one at a single base, so this may be a read error. V and J are TRBV27 and TRBJ2-6; D possibly matches TRBD1 or TRBD2 (5 bases each). Germline V gene sequence: CDR1 MNHEY, CDR2 SMNVEV (reference sequence). The CDR3 is made up of 14 amino acids. In DNA form, the CDR3 reads TGTGCCAGCAGTTACGGGGCTGGGGCCTACGTCCTGACTTTC. It translates to CASSYGAGAYVLTF.

This chain links TRBV6-5 with TRBJ1-2; D gene ambiguous. The CDR3 has 11 amino acids. CDR1 is MNHEY, CDR2 SVGAGI, per germline. Trimming took 8 bases from V and 4 from J, leaving 8 bases between them. The CDR3 DNA reads TGTGCCAGCGGGATAGTCTATGGCTACACCTTC. It specifies CASGIVYGYTF.

In regard to this clonotype: A much bigger clone sits one base away, suggesting this may be a read error. This rearrangement joins TRBV7-2 to TRBJ2-1; D gene unclear. The CDR3 has 13 residues. V was clipped by 3 bases and J by 8 bases, with 11 bases between them. The V gene's germline CDR1 is SGHTA and CDR2 FQGNSA. Written as DNA, the CDR3 is TGTGCCAGCAGCTTCTACATCCTCGATGAGCAGTTCTTC. It specifies CASSFYILDEQFF.

Worth noting for this clonotype: A much larger clone is a single base away; this may be a read error. This chain joins TRBV29-1 and TRBJ2-1, with 11 bases fitting TRBD2. The germline gives CDR1 SQVTM, CDR2 ANQGSEA. The CDR3 runs 15 residues. CDR3: CSVEFSTSGSYERFF. The CDR3 DNA reads as TGCAGCGTTGAATTTTCCACTAGCGGGAGTTATGAGCGGTTCTTC.

The chain couples TRBV6-6 to TRBJ1-5; no clear D gene. There are 12 residues in the CDR3. The V end lost 11 bases, the J end lost 6 bases, and 14 bases lay between the germline ends. The V gene's germline CDR1 is MNHNY and CDR2 SVGAGI (reference sequence). The CDR3 is CASEGGGQPQHF. CDR3 DNA sequence: TGTGCCTCAGAGGGAGGCGGTCAGCCCCAGCATTTT.

This clonotype was detected ten times or more. V usage is TRBV6-6 and J usage is TRBJ2-3, with D possibly being TRBD1 or TRBD2 (7 bases each). Germline CDR1 MNHNY, CDR2 SVGAGI (reference sequence). CDR3 length: 16 residues. Between the trimmed V and J ends, which lost 8 bases and 4 bases, there was a span of 22 bases. The CDR3 bases are TGTGCCAGCCTAGGGGAGGGGGCGAGGGGCCCAGATACGCAGTATTTT. Translated, it gives CASLGEGARGPDTQYF.

This clonotype was found many times. The CDR3 region is CASSYSASRGNTEAFF. The DNA for the CDR3 is TGTGCCAGCAGTTACTCAGCCAGCCGCGGGAACACTGAAGCTTTCTTT. The chain carries TRBV6-5 and TRBJ1-1; D remains unclear. There are 16 residues in the CDR3. Per germline, CDR1 MNHEY and CDR2 SVGAGI. V dropped 0 bases and J dropped 1 base, with 12 bases sitting between them.

Remarks on this clonotype: Possible read error: a much larger clone is one base away. The CDR3 here is CASRSPRGGEVTEAFF. The CDR3 nucleotides read TGTGCCAGCAGGTCCCCCAGGGGAGGAGAGGTCACTGAAGCTTTCTTT. The chain carries TRBV28 and TRBJ1-1, with D maybe TRBD1 (6 bases). Trimming left V 6 bases short and J 4 bases short, with 21 bases between. In germline, CDR1 is MDHEN, CDR2 SYDVKM. The CDR3 contains 16 residues.

In this sample, this clonotype turned up many times. CDR3 sequence: CASSATGGGNQPQHF. For the CDR3, the DNA is TGTGCCAGCAGTGCCACAGGGGGCGGCAATCAGCCCCAGCATTTT. The chain carries TRBV6-1 and TRBJ1-5, with 9 bases that match TRBD1. Trimming cost V 4 bases and J 2 bases; bases outside gene matches: 3. The length of the CDR3 is 15 residues. Germline V CDR1 and CDR2: MNHNS, SASEGT.